Listed below are T cell receptor beta chains from one sample, sequenced in a study of T cells in Graves' hyperthyroidism and ophthalmopathy. Each CDR3 protein gets one entry after TCRdb re-called the multiplex PCR reads with MiXCR. The sample includes hundreds of thousands of distinct CDR3 sequences, about 20% of them seen just once. Sequencing was performed on blood. The receptor set was obtained from a woman in her seventies with Graves' ophthalmopathy. The conserved cysteine and the conserved F or W are not part of the CDR3 here. Fields, in order: CDR3 protein, D gene, V gene, clone size. D genes are given only for firm matches. The size entry is marked missing in some rows and otherwise reads once, few, many or a size class.

cdr3_aa: ASSPGQGVNYEQY
d_call: TRBD1
v_call: TRBV28
clone_size: .

cdr3_aa: ASSYGQGRGYT
d_call: .
v_call: TRBV6-2/TRBV6-3
clone_size: .

cdr3_aa: ASSLGLPNTEAF
d_call: .
v_call: TRBV5-1
clone_size: once

cdr3_aa: ASTPDYNEQF
d_call: .
v_call: TRBV19
clone_size: .

cdr3_aa: ASSSNYWTEYQETQY
d_call: .
v_call: TRBV7-2
clone_size: .

cdr3_aa: ASGTSGSTDTQY
d_call: TRBD2
v_call: TRBV30
clone_size: few

cdr3_aa: SAREGRGRQY
d_call: .
v_call: TRBV20-1
clone_size: few

cdr3_aa: ASSLTSGSSPGELF
d_call: TRBD2
v_call: TRBV6-1
clone_size: many

cdr3_aa: ASSEQLQGKNTEAF
d_call: TRBD1
v_call: TRBV6-1
clone_size: few

cdr3_aa: ASSLTGASYEQY
d_call: .
v_call: TRBV11-3
clone_size: .

cdr3_aa: ARSPIRDSYEQY
d_call: TRBD1
v_call: TRBV18
clone_size: .

cdr3_aa: ASSSLEKGGRQPQH
d_call: .
v_call: TRBV28
clone_size: many

cdr3_aa: ASSVQGARAF
d_call: TRBD1
v_call: TRBV19
clone_size: .

cdr3_aa: ASRGLAGAHEQF
d_call: TRBD2
v_call: TRBV6-1
clone_size: few

cdr3_aa: AWARGAGLYNEQF
d_call: .
v_call: TRBV30
clone_size: few

cdr3_aa: ASSYSGLAGVYNEQF
d_call: TRBD2
v_call: TRBV6-5
clone_size: many

cdr3_aa: SVTDRLNTEAF
d_call: TRBD1
v_call: TRBV29-1
clone_size: many

cdr3_aa: ASSPQISNEKLF
d_call: .
v_call: TRBV18
clone_size: few

cdr3_aa: SAGDRDILYYT
d_call: .
v_call: TRBV20-1
clone_size: few

cdr3_aa: ASSRVGQGTYEQY
d_call: TRBD1
v_call: TRBV6-1
clone_size: few

cdr3_aa: ASSLDHQGAYGYT
d_call: TRBD1
v_call: TRBV5-1
clone_size: .

cdr3_aa: ASSLESGGLSTDTQY
d_call: .
v_call: TRBV5-1
clone_size: few

cdr3_aa: ASSYSWGTGDYEQY
d_call: TRBD1
v_call: TRBV6-5
clone_size: .

cdr3_aa: ATGTFDEQF
d_call: .
v_call: TRBV24-1
clone_size: .

cdr3_aa: ASSARVLGETQY
d_call: .
v_call: TRBV7-8
clone_size: many

cdr3_aa: ASSSGTPIQRPEQY
d_call: .
v_call: TRBV7-8
clone_size: many

cdr3_aa: ASSAGSYNEQF
d_call: .
v_call: TRBV6-1
clone_size: many

cdr3_aa: SVGRDRGLYEQY
d_call: TRBD1
v_call: TRBV29-1
clone_size: few

cdr3_aa: ASSPKGWSEQY
d_call: .
v_call: TRBV6-1
clone_size: few

cdr3_aa: ASSPTPRNQETQY
d_call: .
v_call: TRBV5-6
clone_size: few

cdr3_aa: ASSTGPPGRTEAF
d_call: .
v_call: TRBV19
clone_size: few

cdr3_aa: AWSPTVPQETQY
d_call: .
v_call: TRBV30
clone_size: few

cdr3_aa: SARGGGGNTEAF
d_call: .
v_call: TRBV20-1
clone_size: many

cdr3_aa: ASSDLVGREASYNEQF
d_call: TRBD2
v_call: TRBV2
clone_size: .

cdr3_aa: SALGIAGSTDTQY
d_call: TRBD2
v_call: TRBV20-1
clone_size: .

cdr3_aa: SAVTTPLTDEQY
d_call: .
v_call: TRBV20-1
clone_size: few

cdr3_aa: SVLEGQSLMLETQY
d_call: .
v_call: TRBV29-1
clone_size: .

cdr3_aa: ASSRDSGIIRGTQY
d_call: .
v_call: TRBV11-1
clone_size: many

cdr3_aa: ASSSPGGGRSTGELF
d_call: TRBD2
v_call: TRBV6-1
clone_size: .

cdr3_aa: ASSLVGQGGYGYT
d_call: .
v_call: TRBV7-2
clone_size: many

cdr3_aa: ASSVQGPTGELF
d_call: .
v_call: TRBV2
clone_size: many

cdr3_aa: AWSVSAGGNSPLH
d_call: TRBD1
v_call: TRBV30
clone_size: few

cdr3_aa: ASSQGSDRNQPQH
d_call: .
v_call: TRBV3-1
clone_size: .

cdr3_aa: SARPHPLGNEQF
d_call: .
v_call: TRBV20-1
clone_size: few

cdr3_aa: ASSNLHGFASPLH
d_call: .
v_call: TRBV9
clone_size: few

cdr3_aa: AWSGDLYEKLF
d_call: .
v_call: TRBV30
clone_size: .

cdr3_aa: ASTLGSTDTQY
d_call: .
v_call: TRBV5-5
clone_size: many

cdr3_aa: SVQGGNIQY
d_call: .
v_call: TRBV29-1
clone_size: .

cdr3_aa: ASSEQEIGEQF
d_call: .
v_call: TRBV5-1
clone_size: .

cdr3_aa: ASNPGGGYEQF
d_call: TRBD2
v_call: TRBV27
clone_size: .

cdr3_aa: ASSLRQVNTEAF
d_call: .
v_call: TRBV28
clone_size: few

cdr3_aa: ASSPIPVGRGDNEQF
d_call: TRBD2
v_call: TRBV7-9
clone_size: .

cdr3_aa: ASGLETGSIIPSNEQF
d_call: .
v_call: TRBV12-5
clone_size: few